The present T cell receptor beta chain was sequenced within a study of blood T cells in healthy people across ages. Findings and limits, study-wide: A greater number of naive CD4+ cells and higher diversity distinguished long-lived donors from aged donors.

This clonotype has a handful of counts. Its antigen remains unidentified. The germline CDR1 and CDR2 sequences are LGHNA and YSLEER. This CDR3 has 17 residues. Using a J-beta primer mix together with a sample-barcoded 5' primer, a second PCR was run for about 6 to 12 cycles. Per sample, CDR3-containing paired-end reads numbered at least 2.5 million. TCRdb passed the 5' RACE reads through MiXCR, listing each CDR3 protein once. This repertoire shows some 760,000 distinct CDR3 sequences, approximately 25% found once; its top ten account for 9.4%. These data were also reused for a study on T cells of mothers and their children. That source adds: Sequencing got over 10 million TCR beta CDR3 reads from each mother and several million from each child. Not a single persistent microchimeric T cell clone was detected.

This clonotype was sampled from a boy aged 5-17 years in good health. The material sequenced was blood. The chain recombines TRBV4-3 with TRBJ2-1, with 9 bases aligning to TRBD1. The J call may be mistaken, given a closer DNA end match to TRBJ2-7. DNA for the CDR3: TGCGCCAGCAGCCAAGAAGTGATCGGACAGGGGCTCTACGAGCAGTACTTC. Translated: CASSQEVIGQGLYEQYF.